The 27 T cell receptor beta chains in this list originate from one sample, sequenced in a study of T-cell memory formation after mild COVID-19. In TCRdb, the 5' RACE reads were re-called with MiXCR into one record per CDR3 protein. The table includes approximately 450,000 distinct CDR3 sequences, 18% detected once. The sample consisted of PBMCs or a T cell subset sorted from them (not recorded which). These receptor sequences come from an adult woman who had mild COVID-19 (a few samples of this study predate the infection). Cell type and time point are not known.

This chain joins TRBV5-1 and TRBJ2-1; D may correspond to TRBD1 or TRBD2 (5 bases each). CDR1 is SGHRS and CDR2 is YFSETQ in the germline V gene. The CDR3 contains 16 residues. The V end was cut by 4 bases, the J end by 3 bases, with 17 bases between. The CDR3 sequence is CASSPITGTDYNEQFF. CDR3 bases: TGCGCCAGCAGCCCCATTACCGGGACGGACTACAATGAGCAGTTCTTC.

CDR3: CASSQDYGQQYF. The CDR3 nucleotides are TGCGCCAGCAGCCAAGATTATGGGCAGCAGTACTTC. The chain links TRBV4-1 to TRBJ2-7, with D unresolved. The germline CDR1 and CDR2 sequences are MGHRA and YSYEKL. CDR3 length: 12 residues. Between the trimmed V and J ends, which lost 0 bases and 8 bases, there was a span of 8 bases.

V usage is TRBV5-6 and J usage is TRBJ2-5; 9 bases map to TRBD1. Losses at the gene ends were 2 bases for V and 4 bases for J; bases not matched to a gene: 6. This CDR3 comprises 15 residues. Germline CDR1 is SGHDT and CDR2 is YYEEEE. The CDR3 protein is CASSFNRGLGETQYF. CDR3 nucleotides: TGTGCCAGCAGCTTTAACAGGGGGCTGGGAGAGACCCAGTACTTC.

The chain links TRBV7-9 to TRBJ1-4; tentative D call: TRBD1 (6 bases). The germline CDR1 and CDR2 sequences are SEHNR and FQNEAQ (reference sequence). The CDR3 sequence is 14 residues long. Trimming stripped 7 bases from V and 3 bases from J, with 12 bases between. CDR3 sequence: CASIQGMANEKLFF. The CDR3 region has the DNA TGTGCCAGCATCCAGGGGATGGCTAATGAAAAACTGTTTTTT.

This clonotype was recorded at least ten times. The gene calls are TRBV4-2 and TRBJ2-1; D is possibly TRBD2 (5 bases). Between the trimmed V and J ends, which lost 2 bases and 8 bases, there was a span of 19 bases. The length of the CDR3 is 16 residues. Germline V gene sequence: CDR1 LGHNA, CDR2 YNFKEQ. CDR3 sequence (DNA): TGTGCCAGCAGCCAACATCTTATAGTGGAGCGGTATGAGCAGTTCTTC. It encodes CASSQHLIVERYEQFF.

This clonotype has just a few counts. The chain employs TRBV7-8 and TRBJ2-2, with 10 bases matching TRBD2. This CDR3 has 17 residues. CDR1 and CDR2 from the germline V gene are SGHVS and FQNEAQ. J was trimmed by 1 base and V by 6 bases; bases with no gene match: 8. The CDR3: CASSPGLADWNTGELFF. DNA for the CDR3: TGTGCCAGCAGTCCTGGACTAGCGGACTGGAACACCGGGGAGCTGTTTTTT. Variable domain in full (rest from reference TRBV7-8 and TRBJ2-2): GAGVSQSPRYKVAKRGQDVALRCDPISGHVSLFWYQQALGQGPEFLTYFQNEAQLDKSGLPSDRFFAERPEGSVSTLKIQRTQQEDSAVYLCASSPGLADWNTGELFFGEGSRLTVL.

The gene calls are TRBV4-3 and TRBJ2-3; D is ambiguous. The germline CDR1 and CDR2 sequences are LGHNA and YSLEER. V gave up 3 bases and J gave up 3 bases, with 16 bases separating them. The CDR3 has 16 residues. Here the CDR3 reads CASSHGLGPGTDTQYF. CDR3 bases: TGCGCCAGCAGCCATGGCCTCGGCCCAGGAACAGATACGCAGTATTTT.

This clonotype has only a few counts. The chain carries TRBV12-3 or TRBV12-4 and TRBJ1-5; no clear D. This CDR3 has 11 amino acids. V lost 1 base and J 11 bases, leaving 6 bases between the germline ends. The CDR3 nucleotides are TGTGCCAGCAGTTTAGGTCAAACCCAGCATTTT. Protein: CASSLGQTQHF.

The chain employs TRBV9 and TRBJ2-1, with 7 bases aligning to TRBD2. Germline CDR1 is SGDLS and CDR2 is YYNGEE. This CDR3 is 15 amino acids long. Trimming removed 4 bases from V and 1 base from J; junction bases left unmatched: 5. The DNA of the CDR3 is TGTGCCAGCAGCCGCGCGGGGGTTTCCTACAATGAGCAGTTCTTC. It is translated as CASSRAGVSYNEQFF.

This chain joins TRBV10-3 and TRBJ2-1; 8 nucleotides align to TRBD1. J gave up 5 bases and V 1 base, and 7 bases lay outside the gene matches. The CDR3 spans 16 residues. CDR1 is ENHRY, CDR2 SYGVKD, per germline. The CDR3 loop reads CAISELDRDTHNEQFF. DNA for the CDR3: TGTGCCATCAGTGAGTTGGACAGGGACACCCACAATGAGCAGTTCTTC.

V gene TRBV7-6 combines with J gene TRBJ2-2, with D perhaps given as TRBD1 or TRBD2 (7 bases each). The V end lost 2 bases, the J end lost 3 bases, and 19 bases lay between the germline ends. Germline V gene data show CDR1 as SGHVS and CDR2 as FNYEAQ. The CDR3 runs 18 residues. The CDR3 DNA reads as TGTGCCAGCAGCTTATCCCTAACGACAGGGAGGGACACCGGGGAGCTGTTTTTT. Protein product: CASSLSLTTGRDTGELFF.

Only a few counts were recorded for this clonotype. The rearrangement uses TRBV14 and TRBJ1-4; weak D call: TRBD1 (6 bases). V was pared by 0 bases and J by 4 bases, with 24 bases between. CDR3 length: 20 amino acids. The germline CDR1 and CDR2 sequences are SGHDN and FVKESK. The CDR3 nucleotides read TGTGCCAGCAGCCAAGAGTACAGGGAGCCGACCCCGCCGGGTAATGAAAAACTGTTTTTT. Translating it yields CASSQEYREPTPPGNEKLFF.

A few counts support this clonotype. The rearrangement joins TRBV5-1 to TRBJ2-1, with D possibly being TRBD1 or TRBD2 (5 bases each). The CDR3 is 13 amino acids. The V and J ends lost 4 bases and 7 bases respectively, with 12 bases between them. Germline CDR1 SGHRS, CDR2 YFSETQ. CDR3 sequence (DNA): TGCGCCAGCAGCGGTGGGGGTGGTAATGAGCAGTTCTTC. As protein: CASSGGGGNEQFF.

The CDR3 nucleotides are TGTGCCAGCAGTGAACTTGGCCTAGCGGGGGGCTCCCCCCCAGATACGCAGTATTTT. Amino acid sequence: CASSELGLAGGSPPDTQYF. The chain combines TRBV2 with TRBJ2-3; 11 nucleotides line up with TRBD2. This CDR3 spans 19 amino acids. Germline V gene sequence: CDR1 SNHLY, CDR2 FYNNEI. Germline trimming cut 2 bases from V and 4 bases from J; bases unmatched to any gene: 14.

The rearrangement joins TRBV5-1 to TRBJ1-2; D perhaps matches TRBD1 (5 bases). V was pared by 4 bases and J by 4 bases, with 11 bases between. The CDR3 runs 13 residues. Germline V gene sequence: CDR1 SGHRS, CDR2 YFSETQ. The CDR3 DNA sequence: TGCGCCAGCAGCGTTGACAGCATCTATGGCTACACCTTC. Translation: CASSVDSIYGYTF.

The chain employs TRBV30 and TRBJ2-5; TRBD2 might be the D (6 bases). Per the germline V gene, CDR1 is GTSNPN and CDR2 is SVGIG (reference sequence). V was pared by 2 bases and J by 2 bases, with 15 bases between. CDR3 size: 15 residues. As DNA, the CDR3 is TGTGCCTGGAGTCCGGGAGCCGGGGGTCAAGAGACCCAGTACTTC. Its translation: CAWSPGAGGQETQYF.

Here the CDR3 reads CASSDLEGGYGYTF. The DNA of the CDR3 is TGCGCCAGCAGCGATTTAGAGGGGGGCTATGGCTACACCTTC. This chain uses TRBV4-1 with TRBJ1-2, with TRBD1 as a possible D gene (6 bases). CDR1 and CDR2 from the germline V gene are MGHRA and YSYEKL. V shed 5 bases and J shed 4 bases, with 14 bases lying between them. This CDR3 comprises 14 residues.

CDR3 residues: CASSTTREQFF. The CDR3 region has the DNA TGTGCCAGCAGCACCACTAGGGAGCAGTTCTTC. The gene calls are TRBV12-3 or TRBV12-4 and TRBJ2-1; D is perhaps TRBD2 (5 bases). The CDR3 runs 11 residues. V lost 6 bases to trimming and J lost 10 bases, with 10 bases between them.

This clonotype has a count of ten or more. This sequence joins TRBV5-1 and TRBJ2-5, with unresolved D. The CDR3 has 11 amino acids. CDR1 and CDR2 (germline): SGHRS, YFSETQ. Trimming left V 3 bases short and J 4 bases short, with 4 bases between. The CDR3, as DNA: TGCGCCAGCAGCTGGAGAGAGACCCAGTACTTC. This codes for CASSWRETQYF.

The chain joins TRBV6-5 to TRBJ1-1, with D perhaps matching TRBD1 (6 bases). Trimming shortened V by 4 bases and J by 1 base, and 10 bases separated the two germline ends. The CDR3 covers 14 residues. CDR1 and CDR2 (germline): MNHEY, SVGAGI. Here the CDR3 DNA reads TGTGCCAGCAGTTGGACAGCCCGGAACACTGAAGCTTTCTTT. Amino acids: CASSWTARNTEAFF.

This clonotype was detected a few times. V gene TRBV12-3 or TRBV12-4 combines with J gene TRBJ2-5, with 8 bases fitting TRBD1. V shed 3 bases and J 3 bases; nucleotides not matched to a gene: 9. The CDR3 sequence is 16 residues long. CDR3 sequence (DNA): TGTGCCAGCAGTTTGGATTTATGGGGACAGGAAGAGACCCAGTACTTC. It encodes CASSLDLWGQEETQYF.

This clonotype was counted between two and nine times. This chain links TRBV4-3 with TRBJ2-1, with 7 nucleotides matching TRBD1. Losses at the gene ends were 1 base for V and 4 bases for J; bases not matched to a gene: 13. CDR1 is LGHNA, CDR2 YSLEER, per germline. The CDR3 sequence is 18 residues long. CDR3 loop: CASSQVGQEAGFYNEQFF. The CDR3 nucleotides read TGCGCCAGCAGCCAAGTAGGACAGGAGGCGGGCTTTTACAATGAGCAGTTCTTC.

This clonotype came up a few times. This chain connects TRBV12-3 or TRBV12-4 to TRBJ2-5; a possible D gene is TRBD2 (6 bases). The CDR3 has 13 amino acids. Trimming took off 7 bases at V and 9 bases at J, with 18 bases between the two ends. As DNA, the CDR3 is TGTGCCAGCACCGCGGGGCCAGAGGCGGCCCAGTACTTC. Residues: CASTAGPEAAQYF.

This clonotype appeared a few times. This sequence joins TRBV20-1 and TRBJ2-3; D might be TRBD2 (5 bases). The V gene's germline CDR1 is DFQATT and CDR2 SNEGSKA (reference sequence). Trimming pared 7 bases from V and 3 bases from J, leaving 11 bases between. This CDR3 spans 12 amino acids. Written as DNA, the CDR3 is TGCAGTGTTGGGGAGTTGACAGATACGCAGTATTTT. Its protein product is CSVGELTDTQYF.

This clonotype was recorded a few times. This chain uses TRBV20-1 with TRBJ1-2; maybe TRBD1 (5 bases). Trimming shortened V by 6 bases and J by 6 bases, and 20 bases separated the two germline ends. Per the germline V gene, CDR1 is DFQATT and CDR2 is SNEGSKA (reference sequence). CDR3 size: 14 residues. CDR3 DNA sequence: TGCAGTGCCCCCATCCCAGGGACTGGGAATGGCTACACCTTC. This translates into CSAPIPGTGNGYTF.

This clonotype has only a few counts. The chain combines TRBV7-3 with TRBJ2-3; 9 bases fit TRBD1. Trimming removed 2 bases from V and 6 bases from J; junction bases left unmatched: 15. This CDR3 has 18 amino acids. Germline CDR1 SGHTA, CDR2 FQGTGA. CDR3 sequence: CASSLSPRGQGFVDTQYF. CDR3 nucleotide sequence: TGTGCCAGCAGCTTATCTCCCCGAGGACAGGGGTTCGTGGATACGCAGTATTTT.

The gene calls are TRBV4-1 and TRBJ2-1; D gene ambiguous. V was cut by 5 bases and J by 6 bases, with 11 bases left in between. Per the germline V gene, CDR1 is MGHRA and CDR2 is YSYEKL. CDR3 length: 13 residues. The CDR3 spells CASSTTVFNEQFF. The CDR3 nucleotides are TGCGCCAGCAGCACCACGGTATTCAATGAGCAGTTCTTC.